In its sample, the clone carrying this T cell receptor beta chain was seen a few times. This CDR3 is also generated by other DNA sequences in the sample. The sample is drawn from a study of cytomegalovirus exposure and HLA in healthy donors. Vbeta (60) and Jbeta (13) primers were used in the PCR. Clones were read by immunoSEQ multiplex PCR, and TCRdb kept only the in-frame ones, dropping some. The sample lists some 76,000 clones; 86% were seen once. When sampled, the donors appeared nominally healthy, though they likely had unrecorded immune exposures. CDR3 size: 15 residues. Germline trimming cut 2 bases from V and 6 bases from J; bases unmatched to any gene: 4. Germline assignment: CDR1 MDHEN and CDR2 SYDVKM.

The sequence came from a young woman in good health and CMV-seronegative. Sample: PBMCs. The chain couples TRBV28 to TRBJ2-3, with 11 bases identical to TRBD2. In DNA form, the CDR3 reads TGTGCCAGCAGTTTAAGTAGCGGGAGGGGCGATACGCAGTATTTT. Protein product: CASSLSSGRGDTQYF.